This T cell receptor (beta chain) was recorded in a study of T cell responses to AZD1222 COVID-19 vaccine. Germline assignment: CDR1 MNHEY and CDR2 SMNVEV (reference sequence). J gave up 5 bases and V 7 bases, and 11 bases lay outside the gene matches. This CDR3 is 15 amino acids long. This table comes from immunoSEQ multiplex PCR, and its TCRdb copy is limited to in-frame clones, with some not included. The table lists 150,000 to 200,000 clones, about 90% of them singletons, with 1.3% in the top ten. The rearrangement links TRBV27 to TRBJ1-1, with 9 nucleotides matching TRBD1. The receptor's source is an adult who received the AZD1222 COVID-19 vaccine. This material consisted of peripheral blood, taken 28 days after the second AZD1222 dose. The CDR3 sequence is CASTPRTGAGTEAFF. The CDR3, as DNA: TGTGCCAGCACCCCCAGGACAGGGGCGGGGACTGAAGCTTTCTTT.